The 3 T cell receptor beta chains below come from one sample, sequenced in a study of long-term antiretroviral therapy in people with HIV (dated by TCRdb to 2021 to 2024). The immunoSEQ hsTCRB v3.0 assay was used at survey level resolution for TRB variable region sequencing. TCRdb carries this immuneACCESS record with in-frame sequences only. Its versions omit some clonotypes, under half of them owing to an unresolved V gene in the studies checked, with the rest unexplained. Recorded for this sample are approximately 20,000 clones; about 80% of them occurred a single time. The top ten clones comprise roughly a tenth of the sample. The sample here was unsorted PBMCs, taken 4.1 years after starting antiretroviral therapy. The origin of the receptors is a woman in her thirties or forties with HIV.

The CDR3 reads CSVARVNTDTQYF. CDR3 DNA sequence: TGCAGCGTTGCAAGGGTGAACACAGATACGCAGTATTTT. J is TRBJ2-3 and V is TRBV29-1; D is unclear. Trimming removed 4 bases from V and 2 bases from J, with 10 bases in between. The germline gives CDR1 SQVTM, CDR2 ANQGSEA. CDR3 size: 13 residues.

Remarks on this clone: This CDR3 is also generated by other DNA sequences in the sample. The chain recombines TRBV5-1 with TRBJ2-5; the D is unclear. The CDR3 extends over 11 amino acids. Germline loops: CDR1 SGHRS, CDR2 YFSETQ. V lost 3 bases and J lost 2, with 2 bases in between. CDR3 amino acids: CASSSQETQYF. Here the CDR3 DNA reads TGCGCCAGCAGCTCACAAGAGACCCAGTACTTC.

This clone appeared a single time. The chain is built from TRBV6-6 and TRBJ1-5, with 7 bases that match TRBD1. V gave up 3 bases and J gave up 0 bases; unmatched junction bases: 5. The CDR3 extends over 16 amino acids. Germline CDR1 is MNHNY and CDR2 is SVGAGI (reference sequence). The CDR3 loop is CASSYGTAGSNQPQHF. In DNA, the CDR3 is TGTGCCAGCAGTTATGGGACAGCAGGTAGCAATCAGCCCCAGCATTTT.